This T cell receptor (beta chain) is from a study of blood T cell repertoires in COVID-19. Across the whole study: Acute and convalescent COVID-19 samples came from the United States, Italy and Spain. T cells, B-cell-depleted T cells, or PBMCs provided the cDNA or gDNA that served as material.

Seattle patient enrollment occurred during active infection, with longitudinal follow-up thereafter. This CDR3 spans 14 amino acids. Trimming took 8 bases from V and 5 from J; bases not matched to a gene: 9. Per germline, CDR1 MNHEY and CDR2 SVGAGI. Study processing details: Reference gene primers were amplified, and this amplification served to estimate nucleated cell counts. The repertoire was sequenced with immunoSEQ multiplex PCR; TCRdb's copy has only in-frame clones and lacks some. D and trimming come from the DNA, and the V and J calls and clone size come from that table. This repertoire shows about 120,000 clones, more than 80% found once; its top ten account for 5% to 6%.

Sequences were obtained from peripheral blood. The clonotype was recovered from a woman between 55 and 75 years old with COVID-19, enrolled during active disease. The rearrangement links TRBV6-5 to TRBJ1-3, with 7 bases matching TRBD1. The CDR3 DNA reads as TGTGCCAGCGCCCGACAGGGTGGGAGAAACACCATATATTTT. It translates to CASARQGGRNTIYF.